The source of this T cell receptor beta chain is a study of shared clonotypes between healthy human individuals. Across the whole study: The plates for each donor numbered three CD4 naive, three CD4 memory, two CD8 naive and one CD8 memory. Study-level findings and limits: Naive subsets typically showed greater estimated richness than memory subsets. Depth was large, yet rarefaction showed that sorted-subset sequencing was incomplete.

Germline assignment: CDR1 SEHNR and CDR2 FQNEAQ (reference sequence). V lost 5 bases to trimming and J lost 2 bases, with 7 bases between them. The CDR3 spans 12 residues. Regarding this clone: Antigen unknown.

Here immunoSEQ multiplex PCR was the method, and the copy in TCRdb shows in-frame clones only, minus some. The data contain approximately 1,000,000 clones, 70% to 85% of them seen just once; the ten biggest clones take up roughly 0.83%. HIV-negative, healthy adults without recent acute infections or vaccinations were the donors. The specimen sequenced was memory CD4+ T cells from PBMCs. Subset specified: CD45RA-negative fraction. The chain joins TRBV7-9 to TRBJ2-7; D is uncertain. This TCR was sampled from a young man in good health. Some clones in this sample may be carry-over from other donors' samples. For the CDR3, the DNA is TGTGCCAGCAGCACAACCGCCTACGAGCAGTACTTC. Translation: CASSTTAYEQYF.